Included here is one T cell receptor beta chain sequence, with context. Its target is unknown. This sample is drawn from a study of T cells in Graves' hyperthyroidism and ophthalmopathy. Findings and caveats of the study: Before onset, by a median of around six months, the model predicted ophthalmopathy.

Hyperthyroidism of Graves' type that showed no ophthalmopathy progression within 18 months was stable. Every diagnosis used clinical symptoms, serum thyroxine and TRAb, thyroid ultrasound and orbital computed tomography. Using RNA transcripts as the source, TCR beta CDR3 regions were amplified. The TCR CDR3 was amplified in a first-round RT-PCR using the HTBI primer set. TCRdb itself ran the multiplex PCR reads through MiXCR, one entry per CDR3 protein. The sample lists more than 350,000 distinct CDR3 sequences, 15% occurring once. Input material: blood. This receptor was taken from a woman aged 25 to 39 with Graves' hyperthyroidism.

The CDR3 nucleotides read TGTGCCAGCAGCCCTCTCGGCGTTGATTCACCCCTCCACTTT. Amino acid sequence: CASSPLGVDSPLHF. J is TRBJ1-6 and V is TRBV28; no reliable D call. Germline CDR1 MDHEN, CDR2 SYDVKM. The CDR3 contains 14 residues. V lost 6 bases and J 8 bases, leaving 14 bases between the germline ends.